Reported below is one T cell receptor (beta chain). Its antigen is not known. This CDR3 has 11 amino acids. V was cut by 6 bases and J by 4 bases, with 7 bases left in between. Germline V gene sequence: CDR1 DFQATT, CDR2 SNEGSKA (reference sequence). This entry belongs to a study of human T cells and chemical hapten exposure. Study as a whole: The sensitizing agent was 2% DPC, placed on roughly 2 cm by roughly 2 cm of upper inner arm skin.

MiXCR was run by TCRdb on the RACE reads, yielding one entry per CDR3 protein. Of 90,000 or so distinct CDR3 sequences listed, more than 9% are singletons. Regarding the study as a whole: Relative to control repertoires, expanded TCRs gave rise to significantly more large CDR3 similarity clusters.

Time point meaning: patch test 1, 2 weeks after DPC sensitization. Treatment meaning: therapeutic diphenylcyclopropenone sensitization with weekly scalp DPC. At patch-test visits, sampling came before the patch test. Unfractionated whole blood yielded the extracted total RNA. This chain links TRBV20-1 with TRBJ2-1; D gene ambiguous. The sequence derives from a man between 40 and 49 years old with alopecia areata. Some clones in this sample may be carry-over from other donors' samples. This specimen consisted of whole blood, obtained in connection with sensitization to the hapten diphenylcyclopropenone (DPC). CDR3 coding DNA: TGCAGTGCCCTGACATACAATGAGCAGTTCTTC. Its protein is CSALTYNEQFF.